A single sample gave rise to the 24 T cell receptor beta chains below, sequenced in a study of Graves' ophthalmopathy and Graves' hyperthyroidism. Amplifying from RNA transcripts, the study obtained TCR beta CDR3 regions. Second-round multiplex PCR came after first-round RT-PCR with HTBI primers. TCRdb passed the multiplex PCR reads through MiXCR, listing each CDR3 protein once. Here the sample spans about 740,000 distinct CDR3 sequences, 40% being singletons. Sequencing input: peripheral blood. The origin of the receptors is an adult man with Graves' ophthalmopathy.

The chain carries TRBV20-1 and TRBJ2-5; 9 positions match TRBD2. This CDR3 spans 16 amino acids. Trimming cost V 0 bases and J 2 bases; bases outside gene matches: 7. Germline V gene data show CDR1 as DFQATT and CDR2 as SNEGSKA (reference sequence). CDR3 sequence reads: CSARDWSGRTQETQYF. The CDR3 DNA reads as TGCAGTGCTAGAGACTGGAGCGGGAGGACGCAAGAGACCCAGTACTTC.

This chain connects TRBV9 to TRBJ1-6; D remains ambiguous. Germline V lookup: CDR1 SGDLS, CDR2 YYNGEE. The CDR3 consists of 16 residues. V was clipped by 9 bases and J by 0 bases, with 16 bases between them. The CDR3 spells CATRTAYSSYNSPLHF. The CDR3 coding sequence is TGTGCCACCCGGACCGCCTACAGCTCCTATAATTCACCCCTCCACTTT.

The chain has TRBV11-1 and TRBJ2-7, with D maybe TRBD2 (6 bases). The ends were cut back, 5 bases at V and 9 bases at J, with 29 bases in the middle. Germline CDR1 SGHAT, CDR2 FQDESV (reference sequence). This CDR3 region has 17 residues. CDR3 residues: CASSPSGGQGHFHAQYF. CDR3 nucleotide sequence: TGTGCCAGCAGCCCCTCAGGAGGGCAGGGTCATTTCCACGCGCAGTACTTC.

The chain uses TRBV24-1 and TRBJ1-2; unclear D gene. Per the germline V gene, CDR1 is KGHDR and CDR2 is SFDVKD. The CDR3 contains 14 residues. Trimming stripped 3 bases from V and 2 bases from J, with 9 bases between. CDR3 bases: TGTGCCACCAGTGATCAGGTTGACAACTATGGCTACACCTTC. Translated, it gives CATSDQVDNYGYTF.

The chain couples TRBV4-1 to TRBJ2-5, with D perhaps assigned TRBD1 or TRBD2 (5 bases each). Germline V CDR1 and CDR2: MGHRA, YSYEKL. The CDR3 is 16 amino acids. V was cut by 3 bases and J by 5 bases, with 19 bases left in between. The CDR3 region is CASSHPRNRGEETQYF. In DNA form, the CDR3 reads TGCGCCAGCAGCCACCCTCGGAACAGAGGGGAGGAGACCCAGTACTTC.

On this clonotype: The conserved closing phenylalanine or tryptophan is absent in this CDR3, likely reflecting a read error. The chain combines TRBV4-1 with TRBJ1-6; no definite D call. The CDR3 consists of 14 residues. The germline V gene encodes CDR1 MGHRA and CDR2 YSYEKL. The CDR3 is CASSQGWDNSPLHI. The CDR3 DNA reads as TGTGCCAGCAGCCAAGGCTGGGATAATTCGCCCCTCCACATT.

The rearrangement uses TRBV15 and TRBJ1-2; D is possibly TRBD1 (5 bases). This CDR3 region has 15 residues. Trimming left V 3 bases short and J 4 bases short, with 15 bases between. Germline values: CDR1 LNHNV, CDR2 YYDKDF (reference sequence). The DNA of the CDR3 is TGTGCCACCAGCAGTCCCCGCCACAGGAGCTATGGCTACACCTTC. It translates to CATSSPRHRSYGYTF.

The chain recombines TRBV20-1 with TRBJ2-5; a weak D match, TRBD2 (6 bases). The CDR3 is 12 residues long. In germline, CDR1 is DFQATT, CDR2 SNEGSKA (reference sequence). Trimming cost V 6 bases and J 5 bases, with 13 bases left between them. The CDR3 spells CSALLARETQYF. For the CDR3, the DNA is TGCAGTGCCTTACTAGCCCGGGAGACCCAGTACTTC.

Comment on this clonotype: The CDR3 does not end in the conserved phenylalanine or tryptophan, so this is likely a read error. CDR3 nucleotide sequence: TGTGCCAGTCGGGTGAAGGGGCAAAATAGAGGCTACACCCTC. Encoded protein: CASRVKGQNRGYTL. The genes are TRBV19 and TRBJ1-2; possibly TRBD1 for D (5 bases). Germline CDR1 and CDR2: LNHDA and SQIVND (reference sequence). The CDR3 spans 14 residues. V was clipped by 8 bases and J by 8 bases, with 21 bases between them.

In DNA form, the CDR3 reads TGTGCCAGCAGTCGGATATCGGGAGTAGGTGAAAAACTGTTTTTT. This encodes CASSRISGVGEKLFF. The chain couples TRBV6-1 to TRBJ1-4; D call uncertain. CDR1 and CDR2 (germline): MNHNS, SASEGT. The CDR3 contains 15 residues. The V end lost 5 bases, the J end lost 7 bases, and 17 bases lay between the germline ends.

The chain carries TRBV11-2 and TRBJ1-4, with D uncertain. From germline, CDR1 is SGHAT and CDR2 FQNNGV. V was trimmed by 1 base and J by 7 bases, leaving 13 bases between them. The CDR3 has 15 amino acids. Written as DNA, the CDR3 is TGTGCCAGCAGCTTAGCGGGTTGGCGTACTGAAAAACTGTTTTTT. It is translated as CASSLAGWRTEKLFF.

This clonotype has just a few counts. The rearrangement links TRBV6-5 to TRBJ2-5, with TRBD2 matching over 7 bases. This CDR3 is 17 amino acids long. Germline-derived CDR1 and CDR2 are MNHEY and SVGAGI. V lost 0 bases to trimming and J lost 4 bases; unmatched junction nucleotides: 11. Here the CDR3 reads CASSYSGAGGGRETQYF. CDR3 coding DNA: TGTGCCAGCAGTTACTCAGGGGCTGGGGGAGGGAGAGAGACCCAGTACTTC.

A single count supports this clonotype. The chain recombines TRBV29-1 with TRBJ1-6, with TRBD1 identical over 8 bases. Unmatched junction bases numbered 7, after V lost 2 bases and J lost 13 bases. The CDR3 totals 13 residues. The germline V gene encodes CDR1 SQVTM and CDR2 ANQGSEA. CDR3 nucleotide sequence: TGCAGCGTTGAATCAGGGGGCAATCAGCCCCTCCACTTT. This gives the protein CSVESGGNQPLHF.

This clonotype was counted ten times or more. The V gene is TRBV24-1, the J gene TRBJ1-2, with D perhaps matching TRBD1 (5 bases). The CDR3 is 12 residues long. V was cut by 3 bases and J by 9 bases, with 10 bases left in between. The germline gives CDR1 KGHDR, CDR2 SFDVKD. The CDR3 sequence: CATSDGTRSYTF. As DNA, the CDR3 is TGTGCCACCAGTGATGGGACCAGAAGCTACACCTTC.

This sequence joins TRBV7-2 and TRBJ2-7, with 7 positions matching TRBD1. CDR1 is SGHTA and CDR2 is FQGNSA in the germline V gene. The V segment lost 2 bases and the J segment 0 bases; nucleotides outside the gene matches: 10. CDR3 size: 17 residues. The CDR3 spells CASSLSRIRDSSYEQYF. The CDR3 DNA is TGTGCCAGCAGCTTATCGCGGATTCGGGACAGCTCCTACGAGCAGTACTTC.

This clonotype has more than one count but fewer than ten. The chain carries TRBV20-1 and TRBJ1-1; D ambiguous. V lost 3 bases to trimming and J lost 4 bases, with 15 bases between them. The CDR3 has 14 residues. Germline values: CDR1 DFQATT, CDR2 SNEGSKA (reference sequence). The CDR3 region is CSASLMTSGTEAFF. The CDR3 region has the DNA TGCAGTGCTAGTTTGATGACATCTGGCACTGAAGCTTTCTTT.

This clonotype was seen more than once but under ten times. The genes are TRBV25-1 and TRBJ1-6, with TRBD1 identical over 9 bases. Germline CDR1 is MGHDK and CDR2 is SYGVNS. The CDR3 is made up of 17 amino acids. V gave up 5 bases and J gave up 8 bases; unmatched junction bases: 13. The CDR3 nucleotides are TGTGCCAGCAGTTCCCCGGGACAGGGTGTCTTATATTCACCCCTCCACTTT. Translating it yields CASSSPGQGVLYSPLHF.

The CDR3 DNA reads TGTGCCACCGGGACAGGGGAAGTCAGTCAGCCCCAGCATTTT. Its protein product is CATGTGEVSQPQHF. This sequence joins TRBV24-1 and TRBJ1-5; 10 positions agree with TRBD1. V trimming: 9 bases; J trimming: 6 bases; junction bases outside the gene matches: 7. Germline assignment: CDR1 KGHDR and CDR2 SFDVKD. The CDR3 loop spans 14 amino acids.

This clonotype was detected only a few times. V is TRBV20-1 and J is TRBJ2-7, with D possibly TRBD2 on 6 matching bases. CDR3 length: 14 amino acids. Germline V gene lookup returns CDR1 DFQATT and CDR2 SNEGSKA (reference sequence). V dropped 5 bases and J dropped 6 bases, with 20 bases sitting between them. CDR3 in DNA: TGCAGTGCTCCAGGGTTGGGGGGACCGCTCGAGCAGTACTTC. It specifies CSAPGLGGPLEQYF.

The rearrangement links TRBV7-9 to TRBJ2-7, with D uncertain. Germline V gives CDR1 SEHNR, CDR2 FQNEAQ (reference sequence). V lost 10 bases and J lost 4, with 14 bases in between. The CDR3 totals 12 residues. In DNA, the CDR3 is TGTGCCACCAGAGGCCCAAGGTACGAGCAGTACTTC. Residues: CATRGPRYEQYF.

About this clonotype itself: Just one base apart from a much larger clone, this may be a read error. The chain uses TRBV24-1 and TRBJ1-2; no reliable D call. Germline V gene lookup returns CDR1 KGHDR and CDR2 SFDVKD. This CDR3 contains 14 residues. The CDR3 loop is CATNDSPDLYGYTF. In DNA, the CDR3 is TGTGCCACCAATGATTCCCCGGATCTCTATGGCTACACCTTC.

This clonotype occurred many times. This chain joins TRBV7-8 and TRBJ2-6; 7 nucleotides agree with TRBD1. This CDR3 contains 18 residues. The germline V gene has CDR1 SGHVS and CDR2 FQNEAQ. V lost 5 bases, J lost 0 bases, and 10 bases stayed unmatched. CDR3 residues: CASSLRDSRISGANVLTF. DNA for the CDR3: TGTGCCAGCAGCCTCCGGGACAGTCGGATCTCTGGGGCCAACGTCCTGACTTTC. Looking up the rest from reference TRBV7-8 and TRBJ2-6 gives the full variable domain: GAGVSQSPRYKVAKRGQDVALRCDPISGHVSLFWYQQALGQGPEFLTYFQNEAQLDKSGLPSDRFFAERPEGSVSTLKIQRTQQEDSAVYLCASSLRDSRISGANVLTFGAGSRLTVL.

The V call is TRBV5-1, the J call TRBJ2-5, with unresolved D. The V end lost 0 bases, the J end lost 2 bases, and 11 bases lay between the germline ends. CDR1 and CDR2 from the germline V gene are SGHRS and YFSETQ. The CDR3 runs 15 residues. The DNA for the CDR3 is TGCGCCAGCAGCTTGGCCGCGGTCCTTCAAGAGACCCAGTACTTC. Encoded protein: CASSLAAVLQETQYF.

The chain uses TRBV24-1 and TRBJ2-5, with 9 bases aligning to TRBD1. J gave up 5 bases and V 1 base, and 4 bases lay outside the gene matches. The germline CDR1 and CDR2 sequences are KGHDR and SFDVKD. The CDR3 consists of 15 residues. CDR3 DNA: TGTGCCACCAGTGATTTTACAGGGGGCGCCGAGACCCAGTACTTC. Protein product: CATSDFTGGAETQYF.